The next 19 T cell receptor beta chains were all read from a single sample in a study of CD8 T cells in ankylosing spondylitis. Each CDR3 protein is one row after TCRdb ran MiXCR on the 5' RACE reads. The sample lists about 800,000 distinct CDR3 sequences; roughly 12% were seen once. Findings and limits, study-wide: Blood of patients with ankylosing spondylitis appeared to be characterized by a TCR beta motif of several highly homologous variants.

No antigen is known for these receptors. Source material: blood, either unsorted or a sorted T cell fraction (not recorded which). These receptors were collected from a male donor with ankylosing spondylitis.

Ten or more counts support this clonotype. CDR3: CASTLRGGNEQFF. CDR3 nucleotide sequence: TGTGCCAGCACCCTCAGGGGGGGTAATGAGCAGTTCTTC. The rearrangement joins TRBV6-1 to TRBJ2-1, with D tentatively TRBD1 or TRBD2 (7 bases each). Trimming removed 7 bases at V and 7 bases at J, with 14 bases between. Germline CDR1 is MNHNS and CDR2 is SASEGT. The CDR3 sequence is 13 residues long.

The chain carries TRBV5-5 and TRBJ2-5, with D possibly being TRBD1 (5 bases). This CDR3 has 13 residues. Deletions cut 4 bases from V and 4 bases from J, with 11 bases between. Germline-derived CDR1 and CDR2 are SGHKS and YYEKEE (reference sequence). DNA of the CDR3: TGTGCCAGCAGCCCAGGGTACGGAGAGACCCAGTACTTC. Translation gives CASSPGYGETQYF.

This clonotype was counted only a few times. In DNA, the CDR3 is TGCAGTGCTAGAATACAGCTAGCGGACACAGATACGCAGTATTTT. Translating gives CSARIQLADTDTQYF. V is TRBV20-1 and J is TRBJ2-3; 7 bases are a match to TRBD2. With V trimmed by 2 bases and J by 2 bases, 7 bases remained unmatched. Germline lookup yields CDR1 DFQATT and CDR2 SNEGSKA (reference sequence). There are 15 residues in the CDR3.

This clonotype was detected a few times. The chain carries TRBV6-5 and TRBJ1-3; 7 bases map to TRBD1. V shed 2 bases and J 10 bases; nucleotides not matched to a gene: 11. The CDR3 runs to 15 residues. The germline V gene has CDR1 MNHEY and CDR2 SVGAGI. CDR3 sequence (DNA): TGTGCCAGCAGTTACGCGGGACAGCTAGAAGGTACCATATATTTT. It specifies CASSYAGQLEGTIYF.

The J gene is TRBJ2-7, the V gene TRBV28; D is perhaps TRBD1 (5 bases). V was clipped by 6 bases and J by 0 bases, with 12 bases between them. This CDR3 spans 14 amino acids. Looked up from germline, CDR1 is MDHEN and CDR2 is SYDVKM. Here the CDR3 DNA reads TGTGCCAGCAGGCTACCAGGGTACTCCTACGAGCAGTACTTC. This translates into CASRLPGYSYEQYF.

The sample holds many counts of this clonotype. The chain recombines TRBV5-5 with TRBJ1-4; D gene unclear. The CDR3 spans 15 residues. The V and J ends lost 5 bases and 3 bases respectively, with 14 bases between them. The germline V gene has CDR1 SGHKS and CDR2 YYEKEE (reference sequence). The CDR3 loop reads CASSPRQAPNEKLFF. The DNA of the CDR3 is TGTGCCAGCAGTCCCCGCCAGGCCCCTAATGAAAAACTGTTTTTT. The complete variable domain, with remaining parts taken from reference TRBV5-5 and TRBJ1-4, reads DAGVTQSPTHLIKTRGQQVTLRCSPISGHKSVSWYQQVLGQGPQFIFQYYEKEERGRGNFPDRFSARQFPNYSSELNVNALLLGDSALYLCASSPRQAPNEKLFFGSGTQLSVL.

J is TRBJ2-3 and V is TRBV4-3, with 8 bases identical to TRBD2. CDR3 length: 16 residues. V dropped 4 bases and J dropped 4; count of bases not matched to a gene: 10. Germline CDR1 reads LGHNA; CDR2 reads YSLEER. CDR3 nucleotides: TGCGCCAGCAGCCCACTTTACACTAGCGGCCCAGATACGCAGTATTTT. It codes for CASSPLYTSGPDTQYF.

This chain uses TRBV6-2 or TRBV6-3 with TRBJ2-7, with D possibly being TRBD1 (5 bases). The CDR3 covers 14 residues. Trimming removed 5 bases at V and 1 base at J, with 12 bases between. CDR1 and CDR2 from the germline V gene are MNHEY and SVGEGT. This chain's CDR3 is CASSPGHRSYEQYF. DNA of the CDR3: TGTGCCAGCAGTCCCGGACACCGTTCCTACGAGCAGTACTTC.

This clonotype was detected ten times or more. V is TRBV5-1 and J is TRBJ1-1; 10 positions agree with TRBD1. The germline CDR1 and CDR2 sequences are SGHRS and YFSETQ. The CDR3 length is 14 residues. V lost 0 bases, J lost 4 bases, and 0 bases stayed unmatched. CDR3 loop: CASSLGTGGTEAFF. The CDR3 DNA follows: TGCGCCAGCAGCTTGGGGACAGGGGGCACTGAAGCTTTCTTT.

The rearrangement uses TRBV3-1 and TRBJ1-6; D gene uncertain. Trimming pared 0 bases from V and 6 bases from J, leaving 3 bases between. Germline V gene data show CDR1 as LGHDT and CDR2 as YNNKEL (reference sequence). CDR3 length: 13 residues. In DNA form, the CDR3 reads TGTGCCAGCAGCCAAGAACTTAATTCACCCCTCCACTTT. Translation: CASSQELNSPLHF.

The chain recombines TRBV6-5 with TRBJ2-7; perhaps D is TRBD1 or TRBD2 (5 bases each). This CDR3 contains 14 residues. Germline V gene data show CDR1 as MNHEY and CDR2 as SVGAGI. Trimming took 0 bases from V and 0 from J, leaving 6 bases between them. The CDR3 DNA reads TGTGCCAGCAGTTACTCGAGGGGCTCCTACGAGCAGTACTTC. As protein: CASSYSRGSYEQYF.

The table lists this clonotype with many counts. The gene calls are TRBV20-1 and TRBJ1-4; no reliable D call. Trimming removed 8 bases at V and 6 bases at J, with 10 bases between. From germline, CDR1 is DFQATT and CDR2 SNEGSKA (reference sequence). This CDR3 spans 11 amino acids. CDR3 amino acids: CSTEPDEKLFF. The DNA for the CDR3 is TGCAGTACGGAACCGGATGAAAAACTGTTTTTT.

In its sample, this clonotype was seen a few times. V usage is TRBV9 and J usage is TRBJ1-3; D gene uncertain. In germline, CDR1 is SGDLS, CDR2 YYNGEE. This CDR3 spans 13 amino acids. The V end was cut by 0 bases, the J end by 2 bases, with 3 bases between. The CDR3 sequence: CASSVVPGNTIYF. The CDR3 bases are TGTGCCAGCAGCGTAGTACCTGGAAACACCATATATTTT.

The rearrangement joins TRBV6-2 or TRBV6-3 to TRBJ2-1, with no clear D. Trimming removed 7 bases from V and 0 bases from J, with 13 bases in between. The CDR3 is made up of 15 amino acids. The V gene's germline CDR1 is MNHEY and CDR2 SVGEGT. This chain's CDR3 is CASTGSEGSYNEQFF. DNA for the CDR3: TGTGCCAGCACTGGTTCGGAAGGCTCCTACAATGAGCAGTTCTTC.

This clonotype was counted a few times. This chain uses TRBV20-1 with TRBJ2-1, with D perhaps matching TRBD2 (5 bases). V lost 5 bases and J lost 1, with 21 bases in between. Germline V gives CDR1 DFQATT, CDR2 SNEGSKA (reference sequence). This CDR3 is 17 amino acids long. The CDR3 coding sequence is TGCAGTGCTGCCCGACTACTAAGGACGGGGTCCTACAATGAGCAGTTCTTC. Translation: CSAARLLRTGSYNEQFF.

The chain joins TRBV6-5 to TRBJ1-1; D gene unclear. The CDR3 is 15 residues long. Germline V gene data show CDR1 as MNHEY and CDR2 as SVGAGI. Trimming left V 0 bases short and J 1 base short, with 9 bases between. CDR3 amino acids: CASSYSSWGNTEAFF. As DNA, the CDR3 is TGTGCCAGCAGTTACTCGAGTTGGGGGAACACTGAAGCTTTCTTT.

This clonotype was counted between two and nine times. In DNA form, the CDR3 reads TGTGCCAGCAGCCCGGACAGTAACCTTAACTATGGCTACACCTTC. This translates into CASSPDSNLNYGYTF. This chain uses TRBV5-4 with TRBJ1-2, with a tentative D call TRBD1 (6 bases). CDR1 SGHNT and CDR2 YYREEE come from the germline V gene (reference sequence). V shed 4 bases and J shed 1 base, with 14 bases lying between them. CDR3 size: 15 residues.

The gene calls are TRBV20-1 and TRBJ2-3; TRBD2 matches 9 bases. V lost 5 bases, J lost 2 bases, and 5 bases stayed unmatched. The CDR3 length is 14 residues. Germline V gene data show CDR1 as DFQATT and CDR2 as SNEGSKA (reference sequence). The CDR3 here is CSAFGLAITDTQYF. The CDR3 bases are TGCAGTGCTTTTGGACTAGCGATCACAGATACGCAGTATTTT.

The chain couples TRBV7-2 to TRBJ2-1, with D unresolved. V shed 3 bases and J shed 8 bases, with 17 bases lying between them. The CDR3 covers 15 residues. The germline gives CDR1 SGHTA, CDR2 FQGNSA. The CDR3 is CASSFWSLGLDEQFF. CDR3 nucleotides: TGTGCCAGCAGCTTTTGGAGCCTAGGGTTAGATGAGCAGTTCTTC.